These 18 T cell receptor beta chains came from one sample sequenced in a study of blood T cell repertoires in COVID-19. Libraries were prepared by immunoSEQ multiplex PCR; TCRdb keeps only in-frame clonotypes and omits some of them. Here the sample spans about 140,000 clones, 65% to 85% being singletons. The specimen was peripheral blood. Receptors originate from a woman aged 60-75 years with acute or convalescent COVID-19.

The V call is TRBV6-2 or TRBV6-3, the J call TRBJ2-7; D perhaps matches TRBD2 (5 bases). The V end was cut by 2 bases, the J end by 7 bases, with 18 bases between. Germline V gives CDR1 MNHEY, CDR2 SVGEGT. CDR3 length: 15 amino acids. The DNA of the CDR3 is TGTGCCAGCAGTTACGCGACGGACGGGGTGAAAGAGCAGTACTTC. Residues: CASSYATDGVKEQYF.

The chain recombines TRBV27 with TRBJ1-1, with 8 positions matching TRBD1. The trim removed 6 bases at V and 2 bases at J, leaving 8 bases unmatched. Germline CDR1 is MNHEY and CDR2 is SMNVEV (reference sequence). The CDR3 covers 15 residues. The CDR3 region has the DNA TGTGCCAGCAGAACCCTGGACAGGGTAAACACTGAAGCTTTCTTT. It yields the protein CASRTLDRVNTEAFF.

CDR3 protein: CASSRRTGAYNEQFF. For the CDR3, the DNA is TGCGCCAGCAGCCGACGGACAGGGGCCTACAATGAGCAGTTCTTC. The chain has TRBV4-1 and TRBJ2-1; 9 bases agree with TRBD1. Germline values: CDR1 MGHRA, CDR2 YSYEKL. This CDR3 has 15 amino acids. J lost 2 bases, V lost 4 bases, and 3 bases had no gene match.

With respect to this clone: The sample has other DNA sequences that encode this CDR3 too. V gene TRBV11-3 combines with J gene TRBJ1-1, with D possibly being TRBD1 (5 bases). The CDR3 is 14 residues long. Germline V lookup: CDR1 SGHNT, CDR2 YENEEA. Trimming took off 1 base at V and 1 base at J, with 7 bases between the two ends. CDR3 sequence reads: CASSLGRANTEAFF. As DNA, the CDR3 is TGTGCCAGCAGCTTAGGCAGGGCGAACACTGAAGCTTTCTTT. Full variable domain (outside the CDR3, taken from reference TRBV11-3 and TRBJ1-1): EAGVVQSPRYKIIEKKQPVAFWCNPISGHNTLYWYLQNLGQGPELLIRYENEEAVDDSQLPKDRFSAERLKGVDSTLKIQPAELGDSAVYLCASSLGRANTEAFFGQGTRLTVV.

CDR3 DNA: TGTGCCAGCAGGAGTGGCGGGAGGGAGTCCTACGAGCAGTACTTC. It encodes CASRSGGRESYEQYF. J is TRBJ2-7 and V is TRBV28, with 9 bases fitting TRBD2. Losses at the gene ends were 6 bases for V and 1 base for J; bases not matched to a gene: 7. Germline CDR1 reads MDHEN; CDR2 reads SYDVKM. The CDR3 sequence is 15 residues long. Together with reference TRBV28 and TRBJ2-7, the CDR3 gives the full variable domain: DVKVTQSSRYLVKRTGEKVFLECVQDMDHENMFWYRQDPGLGLRLIYFSYDVKMKEKGDIPEGYSVSREKKERFSLILESASTNQTSMYLCASRSGGRESYEQYFGPGTRLTVT.

The chain combines TRBV19 with TRBJ2-1; a weak D match, TRBD1 (8 bases). Germline assignment: CDR1 LNHDA and CDR2 SQIVND (reference sequence). CDR3 length equals 14 residues. Trimming removed 5 bases at V and 10 bases at J, with 18 bases between. The CDR3 sequence is CASSPDREGFEQFF. The CDR3 DNA sequence: TGTGCCAGTAGTCCGGACAGGGAGGGATTCGAGCAGTTCTTC.

This clone was recorded only once. This chain links TRBV28 with TRBJ2-7; D perhaps matches TRBD2 (5 bases). V dropped 1 base and J dropped 0 bases, with 7 bases sitting between them. This CDR3 comprises 14 residues. Germline loops: CDR1 MDHEN, CDR2 SYDVKM. The CDR3 DNA reads as TGTGCCAGCAGTTTATCCGCGGGCTCCTACGAGCAGTACTTC. It codes for CASSLSAGSYEQYF. Full variable domain (remainder filled in from reference TRBV28 and TRBJ2-7): DVKVTQSSRYLVKRTGEKVFLECVQDMDHENMFWYRQDPGLGLRLIYFSYDVKMKEKGDIPEGYSVSREKKERFSLILESASTNQTSMYLCASSLSAGSYEQYFGPGTRLTVT.

This clone was observed a single time. V is TRBV19 and J is TRBJ1-6; D unresolved. The CDR3 is 16 residues long. The V and J ends lost 4 bases and 0 bases respectively, with 10 bases between them. Germline V lookup: CDR1 LNHDA, CDR2 SQIVND (reference sequence). The CDR3 here is CASSRSRSSYNSPLHF. CDR3 DNA sequence: TGTGCCAGTAGTAGGTCGAGGAGCTCCTATAATTCACCCCTCCACTTT.

The chain employs TRBV4-1 and TRBJ1-5, with D unclear. Germline lookup yields CDR1 MGHRA and CDR2 YSYEKL. The CDR3 contains 14 residues. Trimming took 1 base from V and 0 from J, leaving 4 bases between them. The CDR3 nucleotides are TGCGCCAGCAGCCAAGGTAATAGCAATCAGCCCCAGCATTTT. It translates to CASSQGNSNQPQHF.

The chain employs TRBV6-4 and TRBJ2-1; 12 bases agree with TRBD2. Trimming took 1 base from V and 9 from J; bases not matched to a gene: 22. The V gene's germline CDR1 is MRHNA and CDR2 SNTAGT. This CDR3 comprises 21 residues. CDR3: CASSDLQGALTLAGGRGEQFF. The CDR3 DNA follows: TGTGCCAGCAGTGACTTACAGGGGGCTTTAACCCTAGCGGGAGGGCGAGGTGAGCAGTTCTTC.

In this sample, this clone turned up once. The rearrangement links TRBV29-1 to TRBJ2-1, with D maybe TRBD2 (6 bases). The V gene lost 6 bases and the J gene lost 0 bases, with 12 bases spanning the gap. Germline assignment: CDR1 SQVTM and CDR2 ANQGSEA. The CDR3 length is 14 residues. CDR3 residues: CSVVGGSSYNEQFF. The CDR3 DNA reads as TGCAGCGTAGTGGGGGGAAGCTCCTACAATGAGCAGTTCTTC.

DNA for the CDR3: TGTGCCAGCAGCCAAAGTGGCGGGAGGGAGACCCAGTACTTC. Protein sequence: CASSQSGGRETQYF. This chain links TRBV4-2 with TRBJ2-5; 8 bases are a match to TRBD2. CDR3 length equals 14 residues. V shed 2 bases and J 5 bases; nucleotides not matched to a gene: 4. Germline CDR1 LGHNA, CDR2 YNFKEQ.

V usage is TRBV10-1 and J usage is TRBJ2-7; D perhaps matches TRBD1 (6 bases). V lost 6 bases and J 1 base, leaving 16 bases between the germline ends. In germline, CDR1 is WNHNN, CDR2 SYGVQD (reference sequence). The CDR3 has 15 amino acids. CDR3 DNA: TGCGCCAGCAGCGCCTTCAACACAGGGTCCTACGAGCAGTACTTC. It codes for CASSAFNTGSYEQYF.

The chain joins TRBV6-1 to TRBJ2-5; TRBD2 agrees at 9 bases. The CDR3 totals 15 residues. The trim removed 1 base at V and 5 bases at J, leaving 5 bases unmatched. From germline, CDR1 is MNHNS and CDR2 SASEGT. The CDR3: CASSEGGGVKETQYF. The DNA of the CDR3 is TGTGCCAGCAGTGAAGGCGGGGGGGTTAAGGAGACCCAGTACTTC.

The V call is TRBV18, the J call TRBJ1-5; 9 bases agree with TRBD1. The CDR3 covers 14 residues. Germline loops: CDR1 KGHSH, CDR2 LQKENI. The J segment lost 6 bases and the V segment lost 3 bases, leaving 3 bases of the junction unmatched. The CDR3 bases are TGTGCCAGCTCACCCACAGGGGGCGGTCAGCCCCAGCATTTT. It specifies CASSPTGGGQPQHF.

This sequence joins TRBV12-5 and TRBJ2-2; possible D gene TRBD1, 6 bases. This CDR3 has 16 amino acids. Germline V gives CDR1 LGHNT, CDR2 FRNRAP. Trimming shortened V by 5 bases and J by 2 bases, and 15 bases separated the two germline ends. CDR3 protein: CASGPPRGYNTGELFF. As DNA, the CDR3 is TGTGCTAGTGGTCCTCCTAGGGGGTATAACACCGGGGAGCTGTTTTTT. Complete variable domain (other parts from reference TRBV12-5 and TRBJ2-2): DARVTQTPRHKVTEMGQEVTMRCQPILGHNTVFWYRQTMMQGLELLAYFRNRAPLDDSGMPKDRFSAEMPDATLATLKIQPSEPRDSAVYFCASGPPRGYNTGELFFGEGSRLTVL.

DNA of the CDR3: TGCGCCAGCAGCTTGTACGGGGAATACGAGCAGTACTTC. The encoded protein is CASSLYGEYEQYF. The V gene is TRBV5-1, the J gene TRBJ2-7; tentatively, D is TRBD2 (5 bases). CDR3 size: 13 residues. Per the germline V gene, CDR1 is SGHRS and CDR2 is YFSETQ. V was shortened by 1 base and J by 4 bases, with 9 bases between the two germline ends.

The V and J genes are TRBV5-5 and TRBJ2-2; 13 nucleotides align to TRBD2. The CDR3 runs to 19 residues. The germline V gene encodes CDR1 SGHKS and CDR2 YYEKEE (reference sequence). The V and J ends lost 0 bases and 6 bases, in that order; junction bases with no gene match: 11. The CDR3, as DNA: TGTGCCAGCAGCTTGGGAACTAGCGGGAGGGCCTTAAGAGCCGGGGAGCTGTTTTTT. Translating gives CASSLGTSGRALRAGELFF.